The 21 T cell receptor beta chains below come from one sample, sequenced in a study of cytomegalovirus exposure and HLA in healthy donors. Vbeta (60) and Jbeta (13) primers were used in the PCR. Generated by immunoSEQ multiplex PCR, the TCRdb table keeps only in-frame clones and is missing some. The table lists more than 85,000 clones, nearly 70% of them singletons, with 5.4% in the top ten. Sequencing used PBMCs. These TCRs come from a woman in her sixties or seventies in good health and CMV-seropositive.

The count of this clone is one. The chain joins TRBV7-3 to TRBJ2-7, with 10 nucleotides matching TRBD2. The CDR3 covers 13 residues. J was trimmed by 6 bases and V by 5 bases; bases with no gene match: 4. The germline V gene encodes CDR1 SGHTA and CDR2 FQGTGA. Here the CDR3 reads CASSPIAGGEQYF. Here the CDR3 DNA reads TGTGCCAGCAGCCCCATAGCGGGGGGCGAGCAGTACTTC. Together with reference TRBV7-3 and TRBJ2-7, the CDR3 gives the full variable domain: GAGVSQTPSNKVTEKGKYVELRCDPISGHTALYWYRQSLGQGPEFLIYFQGTGAADDSGLPNDRFFAVRPEGSVSTLKIQRTERGDSAVYLCASSPIAGGEQYFGPGTRLTVT.

This clone occurred a few times. The V call is TRBV6-5, the J call TRBJ2-7, with 7 bases identical to TRBD1. Trimming at V came to 4 bases and at J to 3 bases, leaving 9 bases not matched to a gene. The CDR3 has 15 residues. Germline values: CDR1 MNHEY, CDR2 SVGAGI. The CDR3 here is CASSSPTGLSYEQYF. CDR3 DNA sequence: TGTGCCAGCAGTTCTCCGACAGGGCTTAGCTACGAGCAGTACTTC.

V and J are TRBV5-1 and TRBJ1-2, with TRBD1 matching 8 bases. The V gene's germline CDR1 is SGHRS and CDR2 YFSETQ. The V segment lost 0 bases and the J segment 5 bases; nucleotides outside the gene matches: 9. The CDR3 totals 16 residues. The CDR3 is CASSLDGQGNVYGYTF. The CDR3 DNA follows: TGCGCCAGCAGCTTGGATGGACAGGGTAATGTGTATGGCTACACCTTC.

The table lists this clone with a few counts. The chain uses TRBV7-2 and TRBJ2-5, with D maybe TRBD1 (5 bases). The CDR3 totals 12 residues. Per the germline V gene, CDR1 is SGHTA and CDR2 is FQGNSA. The ends were cut back, 2 bases at V and 5 bases at J, with 6 bases in the middle. CDR3: CASSLPGETQYF. In DNA form, the CDR3 reads TGTGCCAGCAGCTTACCAGGGGAGACCCAGTACTTC.

The chain has TRBV7-2 and TRBJ2-2; 10 bases map to TRBD2. The CDR3 loop spans 19 amino acids. The J segment lost 0 bases and the V segment lost 7 bases, leaving 14 bases of the junction unmatched. Germline values: CDR1 SGHTA, CDR2 FQGNSA. This chain's CDR3 is CASTLSALAGPPNTGELFF. Written as DNA, the CDR3 is TGTGCCAGCACCCTTTCGGCACTAGCGGGGCCACCGAACACCGGGGAGCTGTTTTTT.

The chain joins TRBV30 to TRBJ1-5; 12 nucleotides line up with TRBD1. The CDR3 is 14 residues long. From germline, CDR1 is GTSNPN and CDR2 SVGIG (reference sequence). Trimming cost V 8 bases and J 7 bases; bases outside gene matches: 9. The CDR3 nucleotides read TGTGCCAGCCGGGACAGGGGGCCCCGGCAGCCCCAGCATTTT. It specifies CASRDRGPRQPQHF.

The rearrangement uses TRBV29-1 and TRBJ1-4; D is ambiguous. In germline, CDR1 is SQVTM, CDR2 ANQGSEA. CDR3 length: 15 amino acids. Deletions cut 5 bases from V and 0 bases from J, with 13 bases between. CDR3 coding DNA: TGCAGCGTTTCCCGGCAGGCTGCAACTAATGAAAAACTGTTTTTT. Protein sequence: CSVSRQAATNEKLFF.

The chain couples TRBV25-1 to TRBJ1-1, with D unresolved. V lost 2 bases and J 2 bases, leaving 6 bases between the germline ends. The CDR3 is made up of 13 amino acids. Germline CDR1 is MGHDK and CDR2 is SYGVNS. CDR3 bases: TGTGCCAGCAGTGAAATGGCCAACACTGAAGCTTTCTTT. Residues: CASSEMANTEAFF.

The V and J genes are TRBV2 and TRBJ1-5, with D uncertain. Germline V CDR1 and CDR2: SNHLY, FYNNEI. V lost 7 bases to trimming and J lost 2 bases, with 12 bases between them. The CDR3 length is 14 residues. The CDR3 nucleotides read TGTGCCAGCAAGAGTGCCGGGGGCAATCAGCCCCAGCATTTT. Residues: CASKSAGGNQPQHF.

This chain links TRBV18 with TRBJ1-1, with a possible D match to TRBD1 (6 bases). Trimming cost V 2 bases and J 0 bases, with 13 bases left between them. In germline, CDR1 is KGHSH, CDR2 LQKENI. CDR3 size: 16 residues. CDR3 residues: CASSPNREGMNTEAFF. The CDR3 bases are TGTGCCAGCTCACCAAACAGGGAGGGGATGAACACTGAAGCTTTCTTT.

This chain links TRBV18 with TRBJ2-5; 10 bases fit TRBD1. The germline V gene has CDR1 KGHSH and CDR2 LQKENI. The CDR3 contains 15 residues. V gave up 4 bases and J gave up 5 bases; unmatched junction bases: 7. This chain's CDR3 is CASSQTTGGVETQYF. For the CDR3, the DNA is TGTGCCAGCTCACAAACGACAGGGGGCGTGGAGACCCAGTACTTC.

This clone has just one count. The V and J genes are TRBV6-5 and TRBJ2-7; 8 positions match TRBD1. The CDR3 totals 15 residues. V was pared by 0 bases and J by 3 bases, with 4 bases of the junction left unmatched. From germline, CDR1 is MNHEY and CDR2 SVGAGI. The chain's CDR3 is CASSYSGTGGYEQYF. DNA for the CDR3: TGTGCCAGCAGTTACTCGGGGACAGGAGGCTACGAGCAGTACTTC.

The genes are TRBV7-6 and TRBJ1-5; D remains ambiguous. The CDR3 length is 13 residues. In germline, CDR1 is SGHVS, CDR2 FNYEAQ. V gave up 5 bases and J gave up 5 bases, with 10 bases separating them. Here the CDR3 reads CASSLVSDQPQHF. The DNA of the CDR3 is TGTGCCAGCAGCCTCGTATCGGATCAGCCCCAGCATTTT.

This chain joins TRBV5-1 and TRBJ2-4; 9 nucleotides line up with TRBD2. CDR1 and CDR2 (germline): SGHRS, YFSETQ. V was pared by 0 bases and J by 0 bases, with 16 bases of the junction left unmatched. CDR3 length: 21 amino acids. The DNA of the CDR3 is TGCGCCAGCAGCTTGGGGAGTCAGCGGGGGGAGCTGGGGCTAGCCAAAAACATTCAGTACTTC. Protein: CASSLGSQRGELGLAKNIQYF.

The genes are TRBV4-1 and TRBJ1-2, with D hard to call. V shed 3 bases and J shed 4 bases, with 18 bases lying between them. The length of the CDR3 is 16 residues. Germline V gives CDR1 MGHRA, CDR2 YSYEKL. The CDR3 reads CASSQGLPESAYGYTF. The CDR3 DNA sequence: TGCGCCAGCAGCCAGGGCTTACCTGAAAGTGCCTATGGCTACACCTTC.

There are a few counts of this clone. The chain joins TRBV15 to TRBJ1-5; D not resolved. CDR3 size: 13 residues. The V gene's germline CDR1 is LNHNV and CDR2 YYDKDF (reference sequence). V was pared by 8 bases and J by 4 bases, with 12 bases between. CDR3 coding DNA: TGTGCCACCCGCCGAGGCGGGAATCAGCCCCAGCATTTT. This sequence encodes CATRRGGNQPQHF.

This clone has a handful of counts. This rearrangement joins TRBV19 to TRBJ1-5, with D hard to call. Trimming cost V 1 base and J 7 bases, with 11 bases left between them. This CDR3 region has 14 residues. From germline, CDR1 is LNHDA and CDR2 SQIVND (reference sequence). Here the CDR3 reads CASSIAARGQPQHF. The CDR3 DNA follows: TGTGCCAGTAGTATAGCGGCCCGAGGGCAGCCCCAGCATTTT.

The chain couples TRBV30 to TRBJ1-1; D might be TRBD1 (6 bases). CDR1 and CDR2 (germline): GTSNPN, SVGIG (reference sequence). The CDR3 has 14 residues. The V and J ends lost 6 bases and 1 base respectively, with 15 bases between them. The CDR3 DNA sequence: TGTGCCTGCCAGCCGGGGGGGGCGAACACTGAAGCTTTCTTT. Translating gives CACQPGGANTEAFF.

The gene calls are TRBV4-3 and TRBJ2-1; 9 nucleotides align to TRBD2. The CDR3 spans 15 residues. CDR1 is LGHNA, CDR2 YSLEER, per germline. V dropped 2 bases and J dropped 3; count of bases not matched to a gene: 2. The CDR3 protein is CASSQKRGDYNEQFF. CDR3 coding DNA: TGCGCCAGCAGCCAAAAGCGGGGGGACTACAATGAGCAGTTCTTC.

This clone has just a few counts. The V call is TRBV7-6, the J call TRBJ2-2, with 9 bases identical to TRBD1. Trimming removed 8 bases from V and 3 bases from J; junction bases left unmatched: 1. Germline CDR1 and CDR2: SGHVS and FNYEAQ. The CDR3 totals 13 residues. The CDR3 reads CASRDRDTGELFF. As DNA, the CDR3 is TGTGCCAGCCGGGACAGGGACACCGGGGAGCTGTTTTTT. Filled out from reference TRBV7-6 and TRBJ2-2, the complete variable domain reads GAGVSQSPRYKVTKRGQDVALRCDPISGHVSLYWYRQALGQGPEFLTYFNYEAQQDKSGLPNDRFSAERPEGSISTLTIQRTEQRDSAMYRCASRDRDTGELFFGEGSRLTVL.

In this sample, this clone turned up a few times. The CDR3 DNA is TGTGCCAGCAGTTTGAATTCGGTTAATGAAAAACTGTTTTTT. It encodes CASSLNSVNEKLFF. The chain employs TRBV27 and TRBJ1-4; D is ambiguous. Germline V gene lookup returns CDR1 MNHEY and CDR2 SMNVEV (reference sequence). This CDR3 is 14 amino acids long. Trimming pared 3 bases from V and 4 bases from J, leaving 9 bases between.